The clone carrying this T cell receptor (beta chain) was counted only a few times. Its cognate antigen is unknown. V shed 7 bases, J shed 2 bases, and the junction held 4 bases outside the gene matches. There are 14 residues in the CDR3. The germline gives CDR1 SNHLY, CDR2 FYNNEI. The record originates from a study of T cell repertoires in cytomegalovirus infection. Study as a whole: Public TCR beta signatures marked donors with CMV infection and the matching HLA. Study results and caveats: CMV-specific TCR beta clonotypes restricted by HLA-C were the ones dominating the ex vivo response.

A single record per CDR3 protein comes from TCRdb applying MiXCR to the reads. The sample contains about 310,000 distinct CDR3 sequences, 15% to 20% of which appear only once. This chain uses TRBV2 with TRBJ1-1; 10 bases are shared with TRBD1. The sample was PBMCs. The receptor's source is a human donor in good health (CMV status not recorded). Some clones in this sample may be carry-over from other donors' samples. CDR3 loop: CASNRDRGNTEAFF. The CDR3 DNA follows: TGTGCCAGCAACCGGGACAGGGGAAACACTGAAGCTTTCTTT.